The TCR beta chain under discussion was sequenced for a study of T cell repertoires in cytomegalovirus infection. Across the whole study: The public TCR beta signatures pointed to both CMV infection and matching HLA type.

TCRdb reanalysed the reads using MiXCR and keeps one entry per CDR3 protein. The sample consists of tens of thousands of distinct CDR3 sequences, about 18% of them appearing once. There are a few counts of this clonotype. Its target is unknown. The CDR3 loop spans 13 amino acids. V lost 5 bases, J lost 3 bases, and 11 bases lay in between. Looked up from germline, CDR1 is SGHVS and CDR2 is FQNEAQ. Findings of the study overall: Dominating the ex vivo response were HLA-C-restricted CMV-specific TCR beta clonotypes.

This chain joins TRBV7-8 and TRBJ2-7; D is possibly TRBD2 (5 bases). The sequencing used CD8+ T cells from cultured PBMCs, collected from culture after CMV antigen stimulation. The source of this sequence is a human donor in good health (CMV status not recorded). Some clones in this sample may be carry-over from other donors' samples. The CDR3 nucleotides read TGTGCCAGCAGCCGCGAGGGCGGCTACGAGCAGTACTTC. Its translation is CASSREGGYEQYF.